One sample yielded the 32 T cell receptor beta chains listed below, sequenced in a study of cytomegalovirus exposure and HLA in healthy donors. The PCR used 60 Vbeta and 13 Jbeta primers. Repertoires were generated with immunoSEQ multiplex PCR, while TCRdb's copy carries only in-frame clones and drops some. The repertoire includes some 87,000 clones, around three quarters of them detected once, and over 12% sits in the top ten. The source material was PBMCs. The receptors derive from a woman between 50 and 59 years old in good health and CMV-seropositive.

V gene TRBV2 combines with J gene TRBJ1-6, with a tentative D call TRBD1 (6 bases). V lost 6 bases and J lost 7, with 10 bases in between. Germline lookup yields CDR1 SNHLY and CDR2 FYNNEI. This CDR3 has 13 residues. The CDR3 loop reads CASRYQGNSPLHF. In nucleotides, the CDR3 is TGTGCCAGCAGATACCAGGGGAATTCACCCCTCCACTTT.

The V gene is TRBV29-1, the J gene TRBJ1-1; weak D call: TRBD1 (5 bases). V lost 4 bases to trimming and J lost 4 bases, with 16 bases between them. The CDR3 extends over 14 amino acids. CDR1 is SQVTM, CDR2 ANQGSEA, per germline. In DNA form, the CDR3 reads TGCAGCGTTGGGGGGAGGAAGACGAGCACTGAAGCTTTCTTT. Translating gives CSVGGRKTSTEAFF.

The chain links TRBV6-6 to TRBJ2-7; 10 bases fit TRBD2. The germline V gene encodes CDR1 MNHNY and CDR2 SVGAGI (reference sequence). Trimming took 5 bases from V and 5 from J; bases not matched to a gene: 12. This CDR3 comprises 16 residues. The CDR3 loop reads CASSTSLAGGSDEQYF. Written as DNA, the CDR3 is TGTGCCAGCAGTACCTCTTTAGCGGGAGGTAGCGACGAGCAGTACTTC.

The gene calls are TRBV28 and TRBJ2-1, with 10 bases lining up with TRBD2. J was trimmed by 6 bases and V by 0 bases; bases with no gene match: 8. Germline loops: CDR1 MDHEN, CDR2 SYDVKM. The CDR3 covers 17 residues. In DNA, the CDR3 is TGTGCCAGCAGTTTATGGGCGGGGACTAGCGCCGGCAATGAGCAGTTCTTC. Amino acids: CASSLWAGTSAGNEQFF.

This clone was recorded only once. V usage is TRBV2 and J usage is TRBJ2-1; 8 positions match TRBD2. J gave up 6 bases and V 4 bases, and 8 bases lay outside the gene matches. The germline V gene encodes CDR1 SNHLY and CDR2 FYNNEI. The CDR3 is 15 residues long. This chain's CDR3 is CASSAASGRVNEQFF. As DNA, the CDR3 is TGTGCCAGCAGTGCAGCCAGCGGGAGAGTCAATGAGCAGTTCTTC. Combining the CDR3 with reference TRBV2 and TRBJ2-1 gives the whole variable domain EPEVTQTPSHQVTQMGQEVILRCVPISNHLYFYWYRQILGQKVEFLVSFYNNEISEKSEIFDDQFSVERPDGSNFTLKIRSTKLEDSAMYFCASSAASGRVNEQFFGPGTRLTVL.

The V call is TRBV19, the J call TRBJ2-7; possibly TRBD2 for D (5 bases). The V gene lost 2 bases and the J gene lost 1 base, with 6 bases spanning the gap. Germline CDR1 and CDR2: LNHDA and SQIVND (reference sequence). The CDR3 length is 13 residues. The CDR3 loop is CASSIPGSYEQYF. The CDR3 coding sequence is TGTGCCAGTAGTATACCGGGATCCTACGAGCAGTACTTC.

The chain links TRBV5-4 to TRBJ1-6; D is unclear. The CDR3 covers 13 residues. Germline V gene lookup returns CDR1 SGHNT and CDR2 YYREEE (reference sequence). V lost 1 base to trimming and J lost 7 bases, with 6 bases between them. The CDR3 protein is CASSLPSNSPLHF. The DNA of the CDR3 is TGTGCCAGCAGCTTGCCGAGCAATTCACCCCTCCACTTT.

The chain joins TRBV7-3 to TRBJ2-2; 10 positions match TRBD2. In germline, CDR1 is SGHTA, CDR2 FQGTGA. Trimming took 5 bases from V and 5 from J; bases not matched to a gene: 5. There are 15 residues in the CDR3. The chain's CDR3 is CASSRAGGPTGELFF. CDR3 coding DNA: TGTGCCAGCAGCCGAGCGGGAGGGCCGACCGGGGAGCTGTTTTTT.

This clone has a single count. The gene calls are TRBV6-5 and TRBJ1-2; the D gene is possibly TRBD1 (6 bases). Trimming left V 2 bases short and J 4 bases short, with 17 bases between. The germline V gene encodes CDR1 MNHEY and CDR2 SVGAGI. The CDR3 has 16 amino acids. The CDR3 DNA follows: TGTGCCAGCAGTTACCAACTATTCGGACAGACCTATGGCTACACCTTC. It codes for CASSYQLFGQTYGYTF.

This chain connects TRBV11-3 to TRBJ2-5; D is uncertain. V gave up 1 base and J gave up 2 bases, with 5 bases separating them. The CDR3 is made up of 13 amino acids. CDR1 is SGHNT, CDR2 YENEEA, per germline. The CDR3 DNA reads TGTGCCAGCAGCTTAGTGAGGCAAGAGACCCAGTACTTC. Its protein product is CASSLVRQETQYF.

The rearrangement links TRBV7-3 to TRBJ2-4; D may be TRBD2 (6 bases). The CDR3 totals 14 residues. The germline CDR1 and CDR2 sequences are SGHTA and FQGTGA. V was clipped by 5 bases and J by 8 bases, with 16 bases between them. CDR3 nucleotide sequence: TGTGCCAGCAGCATGGGACTTCAGGAGGACATTCAGTACTTC. As protein: CASSMGLQEDIQYF.

V gene TRBV5-1 combines with J gene TRBJ2-5, with 11 bases aligning to TRBD1. Looked up from germline, CDR1 is SGHRS and CDR2 is YFSETQ. This CDR3 is 15 amino acids long. V dropped 5 bases and J dropped 3; count of bases not matched to a gene: 6. The chain's CDR3 is CASRWTGGEEETQYF. In nucleotides, the CDR3 is TGCGCCAGCAGGTGGACAGGGGGCGAGGAAGAGACCCAGTACTTC. Complete variable domain (other parts from reference TRBV5-1 and TRBJ2-5): KAGVTQTPRYLIKTRGQQVTLSCSPISGHRSVSWYQQTPGQGLQFLFEYFSETQRNKGNFPGRFSGRQFSNSRSEMNVSTLELGDSALYLCASRWTGGEEETQYFGPGTRLLVL.

This clone appeared a few times. V and J are TRBV6-5 and TRBJ1-6; D is unresolved. This CDR3 is 15 amino acids long. V was pared by 10 bases and J by 0 bases, with 13 bases between. Per the germline V gene, CDR1 is MNHEY and CDR2 is SVGAGI. Written as DNA, the CDR3 is TGTGCCACTCATAGCGGGAGCTCCTATAATTCACCCCTCCACTTT. It is translated as CATHSGSSYNSPLHF.

This clone was picked up a small number of times. The chain is built from TRBV5-1 and TRBJ2-2; TRBD2 aligns across 10 bases. The CDR3 spans 16 residues. V dropped 3 bases and J dropped 3; count of bases not matched to a gene: 5. The germline CDR1 and CDR2 sequences are SGHRS and YFSETQ. The chain's CDR3 is CASSSRLAGDTGELFF. CDR3 bases: TGCGCCAGCAGCTCGAGGCTAGCGGGAGACACCGGGGAGCTGTTTTTT.

The chain carries TRBV6-6 and TRBJ1-1; TRBD1 might be the D (5 bases). The CDR3 runs 15 residues. The V end lost 0 bases, the J end lost 0 bases, and 8 bases lay between the germline ends. Germline loops: CDR1 MNHNY, CDR2 SVGAGI (reference sequence). The CDR3 is CASSYSPRVNTEAFF. Here the CDR3 DNA reads TGTGCCAGCAGTTACTCCCCCAGGGTGAACACTGAAGCTTTCTTT.

This clone was observed a handful of times. CDR3 in DNA: TGTGCCAGTAGTCAGGATGAAAAACTGTTTTTT. It is translated as CASSQDEKLFF. The chain has TRBV19 and TRBJ1-4; D remains unclear. The V gene's germline CDR1 is LNHDA and CDR2 SQIVND (reference sequence). The CDR3 runs to 11 residues. The V end was cut by 5 bases, the J end by 6 bases, with 4 bases between.

This chain joins TRBV18 and TRBJ2-2; D remains ambiguous. CDR3 length: 12 amino acids. With 5 bases removed from V and 7 bases from J, the gap between germline ends came to 8 bases. CDR1 is KGHSH, CDR2 LQKENI, per germline. CDR3 nucleotide sequence: TGTGCCAGCTCATCCGGGTTCGGGGAGCTGTTTTTT. Translated: CASSSGFGELFF.

The rearrangement links TRBV28 to TRBJ2-7, with D possibly being TRBD2 (6 bases). V lost 3 bases and J 4 bases, leaving 13 bases between the germline ends. CDR1 is MDHEN, CDR2 SYDVKM, per germline. The CDR3 runs to 14 residues. The CDR3 DNA sequence: TGTGCCAGCAGTTTTTCCCCGGGGGAGTACGAGCAGTACTTC. Its translation is CASSFSPGEYEQYF.

Written as DNA, the CDR3 is TGTGCCAGCAGCATGAACAGGGTCACAGATACGCAGTATTTT. Amino acids: CASSMNRVTDTQYF. The chain has TRBV4-2 and TRBJ2-3; D perhaps matches TRBD1 (6 bases). The V gene's germline CDR1 is LGHNA and CDR2 YNFKEQ. The V gene lost 5 bases and the J gene lost 2 bases, with 11 bases spanning the gap. CDR3 length: 14 amino acids.

The rearrangement uses TRBV4-3 and TRBJ1-2; the D is unclear. CDR1 is LGHNA and CDR2 is YSLEER in the germline V gene. Trimming pared 0 bases from V and 2 bases from J, leaving 10 bases between. CDR3 length equals 15 residues. This CDR3 reads CASSQEIGLNYGYTF. The CDR3 DNA reads TGCGCCAGCAGCCAAGAGATCGGTCTGAACTATGGCTACACCTTC.

This chain connects TRBV27 to TRBJ2-1; 8 positions agree with TRBD2. Losses at the gene ends were 6 bases for V and 7 bases for J; bases not matched to a gene: 2. From germline, CDR1 is MNHEY and CDR2 SMNVEV (reference sequence). This CDR3 comprises 12 residues. CDR3 protein: CASSGRVNEQFF. CDR3 nucleotide sequence: TGTGCCAGCAGCGGGAGGGTAAATGAGCAGTTCTTC.

The gene calls are TRBV23-1 and TRBJ2-3, with D possibly matching TRBD1 (6 bases). TRBV23-1 is an ORF, and what it does is uncertain. CDR3 size: 17 residues. The V end lost 6 bases, the J end lost 0 bases, and 19 bases lay between the germline ends. The CDR3 sequence is CASSSTGRDFSTDTQYF. The CDR3 DNA sequence: TGCGCCAGCAGCTCTACAGGGCGAGACTTCAGCACAGATACGCAGTATTTT.

The gene calls are TRBV5-4 and TRBJ2-7; D unclear. CDR1 SGHNT and CDR2 YYREEE come from the germline V gene (reference sequence). The CDR3 runs to 13 residues. Deletions cut 4 bases from V and 4 bases from J, with 12 bases between. This CDR3 reads CASSPGSVYEQYF. The CDR3 DNA is TGTGCCAGCAGCCCTGGTTCAGTTTACGAGCAGTACTTC.

DNA of the CDR3: TGTGCCAGCAGTAGGACAGATGGCTACACCTTC. Translation: CASSRTDGYTF. The chain combines TRBV28 with TRBJ1-2; a weak D match, TRBD1 (6 bases). V dropped 5 bases and J dropped 6 bases, with 7 bases sitting between them. CDR1 MDHEN and CDR2 SYDVKM come from the germline V gene. The CDR3 loop spans 11 amino acids.

This chain links TRBV27 with TRBJ2-7; tentatively, D is TRBD2 (6 bases). This CDR3 spans 12 amino acids. Germline V lookup: CDR1 MNHEY, CDR2 SMNVEV (reference sequence). With 8 bases removed from V and 2 bases from J, the gap between germline ends came to 10 bases. CDR3: CASWDFPYEQYF. The DNA of the CDR3 is TGTGCCAGCTGGGACTTTCCCTACGAGCAGTACTTC.

This clone was observed a few times. This chain links TRBV6-1 with TRBJ2-7; TRBD1 matches 9 bases. This CDR3 contains 13 residues. The V and J ends lost 8 bases and 5 bases, in that order; junction bases with no gene match: 7. Per germline, CDR1 MNHNS and CDR2 SASEGT. The CDR3 bases are TGTGCCAGCCATTTTGGGACAGGGAACGAGCAGTACTTC. Translated, it gives CASHFGTGNEQYF.

This clone was recorded a few times. This CDR3 is also generated by other DNA sequences in the sample. J is TRBJ2-3 and V is TRBV5-4, with 10 bases aligning to TRBD2. This CDR3 is built from 16 residues. V lost 4 bases to trimming and J lost 0 bases; unmatched junction nucleotides: 5. Per germline, CDR1 SGHNT and CDR2 YYREEE (reference sequence). CDR3 loop: CASSPRLAGSTDTQYF. The CDR3 nucleotides read TGTGCCAGCAGCCCGCGACTAGCGGGTAGCACAGATACGCAGTATTTT.

The chain uses TRBV29-1 and TRBJ2-7, with TRBD2 matching 11 bases. Germline V gene sequence: CDR1 SQVTM, CDR2 ANQGSEA. There are 16 residues in the CDR3. V was clipped by 7 bases and J by 7 bases; unmatched bases: 18. CDR3 residues: CSALTTGTSGPKEQYF. The CDR3 DNA is TGCAGCGCCCTTACAACCGGGACTAGCGGCCCGAAGGAGCAGTACTTC.

This clone was counted a few times. J is TRBJ1-2 and V is TRBV10-3; D is perhaps TRBD1 (6 bases). There are 12 residues in the CDR3. Trimming removed 9 bases from V and 8 bases from J, with 16 bases in between. Germline CDR1 is ENHRY and CDR2 is SYGVKD. CDR3 residues: CAIGGGAQGYTF. CDR3 DNA sequence: TGTGCCATAGGTGGGGGGGCACAAGGCTACACCTTC.

The V and J genes are TRBV5-1 and TRBJ1-1; D remains unclear. Per germline, CDR1 SGHRS and CDR2 YFSETQ. This CDR3 comprises 13 residues. The germline V and J ends were trimmed by 0 bases and 3 bases, with 6 bases remaining between them. The CDR3 nucleotides read TGCGCCAGCAGCTTGGCCGGGGACACTGAAGCTTTCTTT. This translates into CASSLAGDTEAFF.

This sequence joins TRBV19 and TRBJ1-4, with a weak D call TRBD1 (6 bases). This CDR3 contains 14 residues. V dropped 4 bases and J dropped 11 bases, with 17 bases sitting between them. Germline V gene lookup returns CDR1 LNHDA and CDR2 SQIVND (reference sequence). CDR3 DNA sequence: TGTGCCAGTAGTACCTCAGGGGCGACGGGGAAACTGTTTTTT. As protein: CASSTSGATGKLFF.

The chain uses TRBV28 and TRBJ1-2, with TRBD1 matching 7 bases. The CDR3 consists of 13 residues. V shed 6 bases and J 4 bases; nucleotides not matched to a gene: 5. From germline, CDR1 is MDHEN and CDR2 SYDVKM. CDR3 nucleotides: TGTGCCAGCAGAAAGACAGGGCTCTATGGCTACACCTTC. It encodes CASRKTGLYGYTF.